The T cell receptor beta chain under discussion was sequenced for a study of blood T cell repertoires in COVID-19 (dated by TCRdb to 2018 to 2021). Looking at the study overall: Samples from collaborators originated in the United States, Italy and Spain and spanned both the acute and convalescent phases of COVID-19. The samples were drawn from two sources: the first 160 participants of the ongoing ImmuneRACE study, and fewer than 1,500 subjects contributed by 6 global collaborators. Nearly every sample came with metadata listing a de-identified subject ID, COVID-19 status, age in years and sex. The material from the prospective study consisted of cDNA or gDNA derived from T cells, B-cell-depleted T cells, or PBMCs. Where available, HLA class I and class II types were obtained from metadata supplied by the sample provider rather than from assay-based typing. Subjects who had been exposed to COVID-19, were actively infected with it, or had recovered from it provided the deeply sampled blood TCRbeta repertoires that made up the dataset. The repertoires were released in a freely available public database meant as a resource for research on the immune response to SARS-CoV-2.

The CDR3 runs 11 amino acids, cysteine and phenylalanine included. Only the CDR3 DNA is retained, 33 bases long and in frame from the first base. The germline V gene encodes CDR1 MNHEY and CDR2 SVGEGT. The junction carries 11 bases between V and J, which are trimmed by 6 bases and 11 bases respectively. Collaborating institutions collected whole blood in K2EDTA tubes following their own protocols. Collaborator samples were shipped for TCRbeta analysis as frozen whole blood, isolated PBMCs, or DNA extracted from either sample type. Here is what the overall study found, with its caveats: The amount of clinical and demographic metadata varied by source and participant and was provided uncurated.

Of note for this clone: No antigen is known for it. The record has no base qualities; no much larger clone is one base away.

The immunoSEQ Assay, a bias-controlled multiplex PCR, was used to amplify TCRbeta CDR3 regions from genomic DNA. In the paper's pipeline: The number of nucleated cells in each sample was estimated from the amplification of reference gene primers within the assay. Sequence reads were collapsed and filtered to measure the absolute abundance of every unique TCRbeta CDR3 rearrangement. Productive Simpson clonality was computed per sample as the square root of Simpson's diversity index over productive rearrangements. TCRdb provides this immuneACCESS table in a form limited to in-frame rearrangements. Some clones are lacking; in checked studies, under half of them reflect an unresolved V gene, and why the rest are absent is not known. That table furnishes V, J and clone size, whereas the DNA furnished D and trimming. This sample is represented by some 150,000 clones; roughly 87% of them were singletons. The ten most abundant clones make up 3.5% to 5% of the sample.

This sequence originates from a woman aged 55-75 years with active or convalescent COVID-19. Sequencing was carried out using peripheral blood. The rearranged segments are TRBV6-2 or TRBV6-3 and TRBJ1-5, with TRBD1 tentatively as D gene (6 bases match). The CDR3 loop reads CASSSPGAQHF. The base sequence is TGTGCCAGCAGCTCCCCAGGGGCCCAGCATTTT.